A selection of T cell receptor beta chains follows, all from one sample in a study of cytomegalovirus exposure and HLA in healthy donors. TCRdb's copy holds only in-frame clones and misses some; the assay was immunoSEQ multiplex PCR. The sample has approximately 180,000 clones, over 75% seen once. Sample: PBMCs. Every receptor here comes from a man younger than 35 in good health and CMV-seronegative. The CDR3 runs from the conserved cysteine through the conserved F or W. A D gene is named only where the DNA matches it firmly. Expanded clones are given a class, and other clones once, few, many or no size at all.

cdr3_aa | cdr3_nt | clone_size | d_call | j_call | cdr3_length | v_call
CASRQEIGGAKDEQYF | TGCGCCAGCAGGCAAGAGATAGGGGGCGCGAAAGACGAGCAGTACTTC | . | TRBD1 | TRBJ2-7 | 16 | TRBV4-3
CASSPARAGFKEQYF | TGTGCCAGCAGCCCAGCCCGGGCGGGTTTCAAGGAGCAGTACTTC | . | . | TRBJ2-7 | 15 | TRBV7-6
CASSVQARGYTF | TGTGCCAGCAGTGTACAGGCCCGTGGCTACACCTTC | few | . | TRBJ1-2 | 12 | TRBV2
CASSLPGRSYEQYF | TGTGCCAGCAGCCTACCCGGGAGATCCTACGAGCAGTACTTC | . | . | TRBJ2-7 | 14 | TRBV5-4
CASSELSSGGVADTQYF | TGTGCCAGCAGTGAATTGTCTAGCGGGGGGGTTGCAGATACGCAGTATTTT | few | TRBD2 | TRBJ2-3 | 17 | TRBV25-1
CASSIYGSANNEQFF | TGTGCCAGTAGTATATACGGGAGCGCTAACAATGAGCAGTTCTTC | . | . | TRBJ2-1 | 15 | TRBV19
CASSTTGIQETQYF | TGTGCCAGTAGTACCACAGGGATCCAAGAGACCCAGTACTTC | . | . | TRBJ2-5 | 14 | TRBV19
CSSSLVGQGARGEQYF | TGTTCCAGCAGCTTAGTGGGACAGGGGGCTCGAGGAGAGCAGTACTTC | . | TRBD1 | TRBJ2-7 | 16 | TRBV7-9
CSVGLGRFEAFF | TGCAGCGTTGGATTGGGGCGGTTTGAAGCTTTCTTT | . | . | TRBJ1-1 | 12 | TRBV29-1
CASSLGVEGIYEQYF | TGTGCCAGCAGCTTAGGGGTGGAGGGAATCTACGAGCAGTACTTC | . | . | TRBJ2-7 | 15 | TRBV7-6
CASSLVPSGSDETQYF | TGTGCCAGCAGCTTAGTTCCTAGCGGGAGCGATGAGACCCAGTACTTC | . | TRBD2 | TRBJ2-5 | 16 | TRBV7-3
CASSQDFTSGGNEQYF | TGCGCCAGCAGCCAAGATTTTACTAGCGGGGGGAACGAGCAGTACTTC | few | TRBD2 | TRBJ2-7 | 16 | TRBV4-3
CASSQTDSSPLHF | TGCGCCAGCAGCCAGACTGACAGTTCACCCCTCCACTTT | . | . | TRBJ1-6 | 13 | TRBV4-3
CASSLFVGQPRAQYF | TGTGCCAGCAGCCTATTCGTCGGACAGCCTAGGGCCCAGTACTTC | . | . | TRBJ2-5 | 15 | TRBV7-2
CAIYPGPDRGQDGYTF | TGTGCCATCTATCCGGGACCCGACAGGGGGCAGGATGGCTACACCTTC | . | TRBD1 | TRBJ1-2 | 16 | TRBV10-3
CASSQVGGGELYYEQYF | TGTGCCAGCAGCCAAGTAGGAGGGGGGGAACTTTACTACGAGCAGTACTTC | once | . | TRBJ2-7 | 17 | TRBV4-2
CASSLSQDGYTF | TGTGCCAGCAGCTTGAGTCAGGATGGCTACACCTTC | . | . | TRBJ1-2 | 12 | TRBV5-8
CASSGWSNELGETQYF | TGTGCCAGCAGCGGGTGGAGCAATGAATTGGGTGAGACCCAGTACTTC | . | . | TRBJ2-5 | 16 | TRBV9
CASSDSEGVSGELFF | TGTGCCAGCAGTGACTCTGAGGGGGTGAGCGGGGAGCTGTTTTTT | . | . | TRBJ2-2 | 15 | TRBV6-4
CASIGDDREAFF | TGTGCCAGTATTGGAGATGACAGGGAAGCTTTCTTT | . | . | TRBJ1-1 | 12 | TRBV19
CASSSPGGGEKLFF | TGCGCCAGCAGCTCACCAGGGGGAGGTGAAAAACTGTTTTTT | . | TRBD1 | TRBJ1-4 | 14 | TRBV5-1
CASSFGRVLHEQYF | TGTGCCAGCAGCTTTGGCAGGGTGCTACACGAGCAGTACTTC | . | . | TRBJ2-7 | 14 | TRBV11-2
CATSRESGFSNQPQHF | TGTGCCACCAGCAGAGAGTCAGGGTTCAGCAATCAGCCCCAGCATTTT | . | . | TRBJ1-5 | 16 | TRBV15
CASSLTRGGDNGYTF | TGTGCCAGCAGCTTAACGCGCGGGGGGGATAATGGCTACACCTTC | . | . | TRBJ1-2 | 15 | TRBV7-2
CASSLRGGVTYEQYF | TGTGCCAGCAGCTTACGGGGGGGGGTAACCTACGAGCAGTACTTC | . | TRBD2 | TRBJ2-7 | 15 | TRBV7-2
CASSGRGQGVRETQYF | TGTGCCAGCAGCGGGCGGGGACAGGGAGTTCGAGAGACCCAGTACTTC | once | TRBD1 | TRBJ2-5 | 16 | TRBV7-9
CASSLVGGGVDTQYF | TGTGCCAGCAGCTTAGTGGGGGGAGGGGTAGATACGCAGTATTTT | . | TRBD2 | TRBJ2-3 | 15 | TRBV7-2
CASSIVGSVNTGELFF | TGTGCCAGTAGTATTGTTGGGAGCGTGAACACCGGGGAGCTGTTTTTT | . | . | TRBJ2-2 | 16 | TRBV19
CASSLLTGGGYYEQYF | TGTGCCAGCAGCTTACTAACAGGGGGCGGTTATTACGAGCAGTACTTC | . | TRBD1 | TRBJ2-7 | 16 | TRBV11-2
CASSEAAGRAGYGYTF | TGTGCCAGCAGTGAAGCTGCGGGTCGGGCCGGCTATGGCTACACCTTC | . | . | TRBJ1-2 | 16 | TRBV6-1
CASSLATGGAYTEAFF | TGCGCCAGCAGCTTGGCAACGGGGGGCGCCTACACTGAAGCTTTCTTT | . | . | TRBJ1-1 | 16 | TRBV5-1
CASSLGAGGLYEQYF | TGTGCCAGCAGCTTAGGAGCGGGGGGCCTCTACGAGCAGTACTTC | once | TRBD2 | TRBJ2-7 | 15 | TRBV13
CASSPDPGTYEQYF | TGTGCCAGCAGCCCAGATCCAGGGACCTACGAGCAGTACTTC | few | . | TRBJ2-7 | 14 | TRBV6-6
CASSLVGGTETQYF | TGTGCCAGCAGCTTAGTTGGGGGCACAGAGACCCAGTACTTC | . | . | TRBJ2-5 | 14 | TRBV11-2
CASSLVDRASSGNTIYF | TGTGCCAGCAGCTTAGTCGACAGGGCCAGCTCTGGAAACACCATATATTTT | . | TRBD1 | TRBJ1-3 | 17 | TRBV11-2
CASSREPYNEQFF | TGTGCCAGCAGTCGGGAGCCCTACAATGAGCAGTTCTTC | few | . | TRBJ2-1 | 13 | TRBV2
CASSLDPLAGAGELFF | TGTGCCAGCAGCTTAGACCCTCTAGCGGGAGCCGGGGAGCTGTTTTTT | . | TRBD2 | TRBJ2-2 | 16 | TRBV7-2
CASSLDYQETQYF | TGTGCCAGCAGCTTAGACTACCAAGAGACCCAGTACTTC | . | . | TRBJ2-5 | 13 | TRBV5-6
CATSRDSYGYTF | TGTGCCACCAGCAGAGATAGCTATGGCTACACCTTC | . | . | TRBJ1-2 | 12 | TRBV15
CASRKIQGWQETQYF | TGTGCCAGTCGCAAAATCCAGGGGTGGCAAGAGACCCAGTACTTC | . | . | TRBJ2-5 | 15 | TRBV6-5
CASSSPGGETQYF | TGCGCCAGCAGCTCCCCCGGGGGGGAGACCCAGTACTTC | . | TRBD2 | TRBJ2-5 | 13 | TRBV5-1